The 4 T cell receptor beta chains below come from one sample, sequenced in a study of T cell responses to AZD1222 COVID-19 vaccine. This table comes from immunoSEQ multiplex PCR, and its TCRdb copy is limited to in-frame clones, with some not included. The profile shows over 100,000 clones, roughly 92% of them singletons. Sequences were derived from peripheral blood, sampled on day 0 of AZD1222 vaccination. All receptors come from an adult in good health.

This chain connects TRBV6-5 to TRBJ1-6; 8 nucleotides align to TRBD1. V lost 6 bases and J lost 7; bases outside the gene matches: 5. This CDR3 spans 14 amino acids. The V gene's germline CDR1 is MNHEY and CDR2 SVGAGI. CDR3 DNA sequence: TGTGCCAGCAGGGGGGACAGGTTCAATTCACCCCTCCACTTT. Translated, it gives CASRGDRFNSPLHF.

This chain uses TRBV5-8 with TRBJ2-3; 9 nucleotides agree with TRBD2. CDR3 length equals 16 residues. CDR1 is SGHTS and CDR2 is YDEGEE in the germline V gene. Unmatched junction bases numbered 8, after V lost 4 bases and J lost 2 bases. The CDR3 DNA is TGTGCCAGCAGCACCGGGACTAGCTTCCACACAGATACGCAGTATTTT. Protein product: CASSTGTSFHTDTQYF.

The chain is built from TRBV19 and TRBJ1-1; D call uncertain. V was trimmed by 5 bases and J by 0 bases, leaving 13 bases between them. This CDR3 has 15 residues. Germline CDR1 is LNHDA and CDR2 is SQIVND (reference sequence). The CDR3: CASSAARALNTEAFF. Here the CDR3 DNA reads TGTGCCAGTAGTGCCGCACGAGCCTTGAACACTGAAGCTTTCTTT.

This clone was seen once. The chain has TRBV9 and TRBJ1-2, with 7 bases that match TRBD1. The J segment lost 1 base and the V segment lost 0 bases, leaving 0 bases of the junction unmatched. Germline-derived CDR1 and CDR2 are SGDLS and YYNGEE. CDR3 size: 14 residues. The DNA of the CDR3 is TGTGCCAGCAGCGTAGACAGGGGTAACTATGGCTACACCTTC. Its translation is CASSVDRGNYGYTF.